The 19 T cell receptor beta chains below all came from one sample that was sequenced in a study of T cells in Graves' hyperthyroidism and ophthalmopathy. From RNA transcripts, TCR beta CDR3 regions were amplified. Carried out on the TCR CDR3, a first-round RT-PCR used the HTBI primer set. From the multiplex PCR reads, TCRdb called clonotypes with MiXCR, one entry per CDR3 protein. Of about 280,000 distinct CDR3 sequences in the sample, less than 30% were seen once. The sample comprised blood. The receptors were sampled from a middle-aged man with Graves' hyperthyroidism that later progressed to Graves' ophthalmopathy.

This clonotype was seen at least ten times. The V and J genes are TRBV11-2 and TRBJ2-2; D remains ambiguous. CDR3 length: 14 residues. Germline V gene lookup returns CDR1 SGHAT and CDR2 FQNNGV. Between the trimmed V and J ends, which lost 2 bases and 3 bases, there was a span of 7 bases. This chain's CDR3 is CASSLMFDTGELFF. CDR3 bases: TGTGCCAGCAGCTTAATGTTCGACACCGGGGAGCTGTTTTTT.

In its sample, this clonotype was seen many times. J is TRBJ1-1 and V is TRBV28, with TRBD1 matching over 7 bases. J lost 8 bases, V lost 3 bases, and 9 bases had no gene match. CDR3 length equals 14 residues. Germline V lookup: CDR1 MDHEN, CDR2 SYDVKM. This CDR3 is CASSLGLRDSEAFF. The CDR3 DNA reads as TGTGCCAGCAGTTTGGGCCTCCGGGACAGCGAAGCTTTCTTT.

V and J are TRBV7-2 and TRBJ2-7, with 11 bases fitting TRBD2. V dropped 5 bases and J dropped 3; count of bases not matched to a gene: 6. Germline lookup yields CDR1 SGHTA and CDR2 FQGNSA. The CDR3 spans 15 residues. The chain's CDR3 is CASSLTTSGVYEQYF. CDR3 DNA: TGTGCCAGCAGCCTGACGACTAGCGGGGTCTACGAGCAGTACTTC.

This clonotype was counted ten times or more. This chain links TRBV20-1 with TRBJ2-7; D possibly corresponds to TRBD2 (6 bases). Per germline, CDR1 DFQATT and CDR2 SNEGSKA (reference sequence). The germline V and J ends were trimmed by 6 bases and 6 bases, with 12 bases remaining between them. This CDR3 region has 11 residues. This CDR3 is CSASPGAEQYF. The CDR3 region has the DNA TGCAGTGCCTCGCCGGGAGCCGAGCAGTACTTC.

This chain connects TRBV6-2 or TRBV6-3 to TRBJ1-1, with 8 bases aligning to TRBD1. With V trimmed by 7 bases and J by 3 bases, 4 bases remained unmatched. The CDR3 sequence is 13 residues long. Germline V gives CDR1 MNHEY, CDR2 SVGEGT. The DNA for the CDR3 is TGTGCCAGCACAGACAGGGGAGACACTGAAGCTTTCTTT. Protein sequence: CASTDRGDTEAFF.

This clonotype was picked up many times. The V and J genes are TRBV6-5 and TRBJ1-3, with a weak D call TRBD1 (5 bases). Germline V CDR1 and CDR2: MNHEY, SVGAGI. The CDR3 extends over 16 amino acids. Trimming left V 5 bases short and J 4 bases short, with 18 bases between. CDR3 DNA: TGTGCCAGCAGTCCGAACCTCGGGACGTCAGGAAACACCATATATTTT. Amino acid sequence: CASSPNLGTSGNTIYF.

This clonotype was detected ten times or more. CDR3: CASSVGDTQYF. CDR3 nucleotides: TGTGCCAGCAGCGTAGGTGATACGCAGTATTTT. The chain joins TRBV9 to TRBJ2-3; D call uncertain. V lost 0 bases and J lost 6, with 2 bases in between. CDR3 length: 11 residues. CDR1 and CDR2 from the germline V gene are SGDLS and YYNGEE. Filled out from reference TRBV9 and TRBJ2-3, the complete variable domain reads DSGVTQTPKHLITATGQRVTLRCSPRSGDLSVYWYQQSLDQGLQFLIQYYNGEERAKGNILERFSAQQFPDLHSELNLSSLELGDSALYFCASSVGDTQYFGPGTRLTVL.

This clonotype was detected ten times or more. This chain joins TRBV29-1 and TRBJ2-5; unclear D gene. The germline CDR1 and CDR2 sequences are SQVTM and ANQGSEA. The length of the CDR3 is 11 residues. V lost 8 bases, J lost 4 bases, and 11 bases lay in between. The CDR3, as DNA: TGCAGCCTAGAGGTGACAGAGACCCAGTACTTC. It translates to CSLEVTETQYF.

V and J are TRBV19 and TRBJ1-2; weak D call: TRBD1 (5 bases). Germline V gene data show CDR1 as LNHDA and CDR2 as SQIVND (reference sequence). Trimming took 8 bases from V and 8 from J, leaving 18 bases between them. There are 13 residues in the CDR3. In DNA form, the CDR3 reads TGTGCCAGTCGTCCGGGGGAGGCCTCAGGCTACACCTTC. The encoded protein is CASRPGEASGYTF.

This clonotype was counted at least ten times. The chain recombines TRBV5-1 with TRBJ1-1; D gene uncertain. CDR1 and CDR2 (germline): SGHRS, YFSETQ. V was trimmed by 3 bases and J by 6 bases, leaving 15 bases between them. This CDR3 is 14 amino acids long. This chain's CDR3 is CASSWTSLPSEAFF. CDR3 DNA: TGCGCCAGCAGCTGGACTTCTTTACCATCTGAAGCTTTCTTT.

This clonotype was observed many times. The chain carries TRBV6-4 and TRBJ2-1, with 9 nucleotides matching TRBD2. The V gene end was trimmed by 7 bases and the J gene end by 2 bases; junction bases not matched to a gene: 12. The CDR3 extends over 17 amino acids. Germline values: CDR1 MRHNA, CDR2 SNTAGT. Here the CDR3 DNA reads TGTGCCAGCAAAGTGGCGGGAGGGCCGGGGACCTACAATGAGCAGTTCTTC. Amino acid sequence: CASKVAGGPGTYNEQFF.

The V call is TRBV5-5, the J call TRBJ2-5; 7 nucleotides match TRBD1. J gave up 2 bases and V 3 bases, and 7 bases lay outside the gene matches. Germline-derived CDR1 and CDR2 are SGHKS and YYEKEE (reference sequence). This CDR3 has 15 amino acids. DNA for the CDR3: TGTGCCAGCAGCTCCCAACAGGGGACACAAGAGACCCAGTACTTC. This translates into CASSSQQGTQETQYF.

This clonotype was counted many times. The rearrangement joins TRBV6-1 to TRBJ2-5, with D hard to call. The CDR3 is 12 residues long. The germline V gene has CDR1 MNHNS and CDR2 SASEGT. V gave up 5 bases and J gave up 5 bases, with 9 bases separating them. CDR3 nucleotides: TGTGCCAGCAGTCCCGCGGAGGAGACCCAGTACTTC. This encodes CASSPAEETQYF.

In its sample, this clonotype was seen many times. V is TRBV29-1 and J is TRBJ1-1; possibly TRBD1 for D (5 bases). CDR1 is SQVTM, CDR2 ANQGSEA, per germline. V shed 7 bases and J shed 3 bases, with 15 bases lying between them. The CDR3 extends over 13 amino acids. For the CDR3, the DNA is TGCAGCGGGGGACGGGGGGTGGACACTGAAGCTTTCTTT. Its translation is CSGGRGVDTEAFF.

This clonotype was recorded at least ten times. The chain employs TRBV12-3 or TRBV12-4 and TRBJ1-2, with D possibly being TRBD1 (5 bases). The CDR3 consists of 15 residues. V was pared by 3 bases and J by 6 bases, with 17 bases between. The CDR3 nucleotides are TGTGCCAGCAGTTTCCCGAGCCAGGGAGTGGATGGCTACACCTTC. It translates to CASSFPSQGVDGYTF.

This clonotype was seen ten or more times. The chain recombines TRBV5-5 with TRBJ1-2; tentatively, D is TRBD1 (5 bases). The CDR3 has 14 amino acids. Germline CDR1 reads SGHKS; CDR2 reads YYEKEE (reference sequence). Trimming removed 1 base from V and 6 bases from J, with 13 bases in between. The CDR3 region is CASSLLRQSHGYTF. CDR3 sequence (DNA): TGTGCCAGCAGCTTGCTGCGACAGAGTCATGGCTACACCTTC.

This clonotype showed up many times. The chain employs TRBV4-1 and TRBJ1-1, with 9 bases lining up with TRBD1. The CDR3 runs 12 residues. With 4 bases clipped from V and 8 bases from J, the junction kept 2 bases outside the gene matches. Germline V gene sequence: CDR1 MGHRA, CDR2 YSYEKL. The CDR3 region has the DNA TGCGCCAGCAGCCCTGGGACAGGGGAAGCTTTCTTT. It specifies CASSPGTGEAFF.

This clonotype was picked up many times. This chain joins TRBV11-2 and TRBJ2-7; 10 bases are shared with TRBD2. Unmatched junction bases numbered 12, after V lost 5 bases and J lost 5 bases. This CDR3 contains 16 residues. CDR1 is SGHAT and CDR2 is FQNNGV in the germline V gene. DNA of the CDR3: TGTGCCAGCAGCCACCCTCCAGCGGGAGGGCCGAACGAGCAGTACTTC. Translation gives CASSHPPAGGPNEQYF.

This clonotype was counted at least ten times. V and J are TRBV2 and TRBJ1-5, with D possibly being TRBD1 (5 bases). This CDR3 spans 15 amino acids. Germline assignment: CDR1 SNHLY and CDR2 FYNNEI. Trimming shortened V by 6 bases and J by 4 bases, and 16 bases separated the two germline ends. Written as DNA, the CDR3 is TGTGCCAGCAGCAGCGACAGCCTTGGGAATCAGCCCCAGCATTTT. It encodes CASSSDSLGNQPQHF.